Below are 29 T cell receptor beta chains sequenced from a single sample in a study of T cells after yellow fever vaccination. TCRdb fed the 5' RACE reads into MiXCR, producing one record per CDR3 protein. In the table there are 170,000 or so distinct CDR3 sequences, about 6.2% of which are singletons. Here the sequenced sample was CD4+ T cells sorted from PBMCs, taken on the day of the first yellow fever vaccination. These receptors all come from a man aged 18 to 29 who received the YFV17D yellow fever vaccine.

This clonotype was seen more than once but under ten times. The chain combines TRBV5-1 with TRBJ2-5; possibly TRBD2 for D (5 bases). This CDR3 is built from 13 residues. Per germline, CDR1 SGHRS and CDR2 YFSETQ. V was shortened by 3 bases and J by 3 bases, with 9 bases between the two germline ends. CDR3 region: CASSSFGEETQYF. The CDR3 region has the DNA TGCGCCAGCAGCTCCTTCGGGGAAGAGACCCAGTACTTC.

A few counts support this clonotype. The J gene is TRBJ2-5, the V gene TRBV20-1, with 8 positions matching TRBD2. The V and J ends lost 3 bases and 5 bases, in that order; junction bases with no gene match: 14. CDR3 length: 16 residues. CDR1 DFQATT and CDR2 SNEGSKA come from the germline V gene (reference sequence). CDR3 region: CSASPGGGRVGETQYF. Written as DNA, the CDR3 is TGCAGTGCTAGCCCCGGGGGGGGGCGGGTAGGGGAGACCCAGTACTTC.

This clonotype came up many times. The V gene is TRBV4-3, the J gene TRBJ1-2; possible D gene TRBD1, 5 bases. CDR3 length: 15 residues. The V gene's germline CDR1 is LGHNA and CDR2 YSLEER. V lost 1 base, J lost 0 bases, and 9 bases lay in between. The CDR3: CASSQATGPNYGYTF. The CDR3 coding sequence is TGCGCCAGCAGCCAAGCAACAGGTCCTAACTATGGCTACACCTTC.

In DNA, the CDR3 is TGTGCCAGCAGCTTGGAGGAGGGCTACACCTTC. It specifies CASSLEEGYTF. The J gene is TRBJ1-2, the V gene TRBV5-6; D unresolved. Trimming removed 0 bases at V and 8 bases at J, with 5 bases between. Germline V gene data show CDR1 as SGHDT and CDR2 as YYEEEE. The CDR3 is 11 residues long.

In this sample, this clonotype turned up many times. This chain joins TRBV5-1 and TRBJ1-1; TRBD1 aligns across 12 bases. V was pared by 4 bases and J by 5 bases, with 6 bases of the junction left unmatched. The length of the CDR3 is 15 residues. Germline V gene data show CDR1 as SGHRS and CDR2 as YFSETQ. This CDR3 reads CASSRGQGARTEAFF. DNA of the CDR3: TGCGCCAGCAGCCGGGGACAGGGGGCAAGGACTGAAGCTTTCTTT.

In this sample, this clonotype turned up many times. The chain carries TRBV18 and TRBJ2-1; D possibly uses TRBD1 or TRBD2 (5 bases each). Trimming removed 3 bases from V and 12 bases from J, with 21 bases in between. Germline CDR1 is KGHSH and CDR2 is LQKENI. The CDR3 spans 15 residues. This CDR3 is CASSPGPDGAIAQFF. CDR3 in DNA: TGTGCCAGCTCACCGGGTCCCGACGGGGCAATCGCGCAGTTCTTC. The complete variable domain, with remaining parts taken from reference TRBV18 and TRBJ2-1, reads NAGVMQNPRHLVRRRGQEARLRCSPMKGHSHVYWYRQLPEEGLKFMVYLQKENIIDESGMPKERFSAEFPKEGPSILRIQQVVRGDSAAYFCASSPGPDGAIAQFFGPGTRLTVL.

This clonotype showed up many times. V gene TRBV3-1 combines with J gene TRBJ2-5; possible D gene TRBD2, 5 bases. The CDR3 is made up of 12 amino acids. In germline, CDR1 is LGHDT, CDR2 YNNKEL (reference sequence). Trimming removed 3 bases at V and 9 bases at J, with 11 bases between. The CDR3 reads CASSHSFGAQYF. In DNA form, the CDR3 reads TGTGCCAGCAGCCACTCTTTCGGGGCCCAGTACTTC.

This clonotype has a handful of counts. The chain uses TRBV5-5 and TRBJ2-5; TRBD1 is a possible D gene (6 bases). The CDR3 totals 14 residues. Trimming shortened V by 6 bases and J by 1 base, and 13 bases separated the two germline ends. Germline V gene data show CDR1 as SGHKS and CDR2 as YYEKEE (reference sequence). The CDR3 is CASMLTGSQETQYF. The CDR3 DNA sequence: TGTGCCAGCATGCTGACAGGATCCCAAGAGACCCAGTACTTC.

There are a few counts of this clonotype. Compared with germline, one end of the junction differs, possibly owing to a read error. The chain uses TRBV12-3 or TRBV12-4 and TRBJ1-6; weak D call: TRBD1 (5 bases). The CDR3 is 18 residues long. This CDR3 reads CACSPVGVVGDYNSPLHF. The DNA for the CDR3 is TGTGCCTGCAGTCCGGTGGGTGTTGTAGGGGATTATAATTCACCCCTCCACTTT.

This clonotype has ten or more counts. This chain uses TRBV9 with TRBJ2-5, with 16 bases matching TRBD2. J gave up 3 bases and V 4 bases, and 6 bases lay outside the gene matches. The CDR3 has 17 residues. CDR1 and CDR2 from the germline V gene are SGDLS and YYNGEE. The CDR3 is CASSHGTSGGAEETQYF. The CDR3 coding sequence is TGTGCCAGCAGCCATGGGACTAGCGGGGGGGCTGAAGAGACCCAGTACTTC.

This clonotype came up many times. The rearrangement uses TRBV5-1 and TRBJ2-3; no firm D call. The germline V gene encodes CDR1 SGHRS and CDR2 YFSETQ. The ends were cut back, 0 bases at V and 2 bases at J, with 7 bases in the middle. The CDR3 runs to 14 residues. For the CDR3, the DNA is TGCGCCAGCAGCTTGGCGTGGGACACAGATACGCAGTATTTT. Translation gives CASSLAWDTDTQYF.

This clonotype was counted many times. The rearrangement links TRBV11-2 to TRBJ2-2; no reliable D call. V gave up 0 bases and J gave up 7 bases, with 6 bases separating them. The CDR3 spans 13 residues. Germline values: CDR1 SGHAT, CDR2 FQNNGV. The CDR3 spells CASSLEAVGELFF. The CDR3 nucleotides are TGTGCCAGCAGCTTAGAAGCCGTCGGGGAGCTGTTTTTT.

Only a few counts were recorded for this clonotype. The rearrangement joins TRBV5-4 to TRBJ2-2; the D is unclear. CDR1 is SGHNT, CDR2 YYREEE, per germline (reference sequence). This CDR3 is built from 16 residues. Between the trimmed V and J ends, which lost 2 bases and 0 bases, there was a span of 11 bases. As DNA, the CDR3 is TGTGCCAGCAGCTTAGGCGGTACTTCGAACACCGGGGAGCTGTTTTTT. Amino acids: CASSLGGTSNTGELFF.

Many counts were recorded for this clonotype. The V gene is TRBV5-1, the J gene TRBJ2-3; tentatively, D is TRBD1 (5 bases). Trimming pared 0 bases from V and 6 bases from J, leaving 11 bases between. The CDR3 runs 14 residues. The germline V gene has CDR1 SGHRS and CDR2 YFSETQ. CDR3 residues: CASSLEGAGDTQYF. The CDR3, as DNA: TGCGCCAGCAGCTTGGAAGGGGCAGGCGATACGCAGTATTTT.

This clonotype was observed a few times. V gene TRBV5-1 combines with J gene TRBJ1-2; D is unclear. The CDR3 sequence is 12 residues long. V lost 0 bases, J lost 10 bases, and 10 bases lay in between. CDR1 and CDR2 from the germline V gene are SGHRS and YFSETQ. DNA of the CDR3: TGCGCCAGCAGCTTGGCCTCACGTGACTACACCTTC. This codes for CASSLASRDYTF. The full variable domain, in which reference TRBV5-1 and TRBJ1-2 provide the parts outside the CDR3, is KAGVTQTPRYLIKTRGQQVTLSCSPISGHRSVSWYQQTPGQGLQFLFEYFSETQRNKGNFPGRFSGRQFSNSRSEMNVSTLELGDSALYLCASSLASRDYTFGSGTRLTVV.

There are many counts of this clonotype. The chain employs TRBV5-1 and TRBJ2-5, with D possibly being TRBD2 (5 bases). In germline, CDR1 is SGHRS, CDR2 YFSETQ. Trimming removed 4 bases at V and 5 bases at J, with 15 bases between. This CDR3 has 14 residues. CDR3 residues: CASSPRALGETQYF. CDR3 in DNA: TGCGCCAGCAGCCCGAGGGCACTCGGGGAGACCCAGTACTTC. Combining the CDR3 with reference TRBV5-1 and TRBJ2-5 gives the whole variable domain KAGVTQTPRYLIKTRGQQVTLSCSPISGHRSVSWYQQTPGQGLQFLFEYFSETQRNKGNFPGRFSGRQFSNSRSEMNVSTLELGDSALYLCASSPRALGETQYFGPGTRLLVL.

The V call is TRBV7-9, the J call TRBJ2-1; D might be TRBD1 (6 bases). CDR3 size: 16 residues. CDR1 is SEHNR and CDR2 is FQNEAQ in the germline V gene (reference sequence). V lost 6 bases and J lost 8, with 23 bases in between. In DNA form, the CDR3 reads TGTGCCAGCAGTAACCCGGACAGACGTTATACCGATGAGCAGTTCTTC. Translated: CASSNPDRRYTDEQFF.

This clonotype was seen a few times. This chain links TRBV19 with TRBJ2-7; 7 nucleotides match TRBD1. Germline CDR1 is LNHDA and CDR2 is SQIVND (reference sequence). With 6 bases clipped from V and 0 bases from J, the junction kept 8 bases outside the gene matches. This CDR3 region has 15 residues. CDR3 DNA: TGTGCCAGTAGCCTACAGGGGCCTTTCTCCTACGAGCAGTACTTC. Translation: CASSLQGPFSYEQYF.

In its sample, this clonotype was seen many times. The chain uses TRBV6-1 and TRBJ2-7; TRBD2 matches at 11 bases. The germline CDR1 and CDR2 sequences are MNHNS and SASEGT. V was pared by 6 bases and J by 2 bases, with 6 bases of the junction left unmatched. The CDR3 has 15 amino acids. In nucleotides, the CDR3 is TGTGCCAGCAGGCTCGGGACTAGCGGAGCCTACGAGCAGTACGTC. It codes for CASRLGTSGAYEQYV.

This clonotype was counted between two and nine times. The V call is TRBV9, the J call TRBJ2-3; D unresolved. This CDR3 is built from 14 residues. CDR1 is SGDLS, CDR2 YYNGEE, per germline. V was cut by 0 bases and J by 3 bases, with 8 bases left in between. Here the CDR3 DNA reads TGTGCCAGCAGCGTAGCCCTTGAGACAGATACGCAGTATTTT. Translating gives CASSVALETDTQYF. The full variable domain, completed using reference TRBV9 and TRBJ2-3, is DSGVTQTPKHLITATGQRVTLRCSPRSGDLSVYWYQQSLDQGLQFLIQYYNGEERAKGNILERFSAQQFPDLHSELNLSSLELGDSALYFCASSVALETDTQYFGPGTRLTVL.

This clonotype was found many times. The CDR3 sequence: CASSEWKQGYYNEQFF. DNA for the CDR3: TGTGCCAGCAGTGAGTGGAAACAGGGCTATTACAATGAGCAGTTCTTC. J is TRBJ2-1 and V is TRBV2, with D possibly TRBD1 on 6 matching bases. The CDR3 totals 16 residues. Germline CDR1 reads SNHLY; CDR2 reads FYNNEI. V gave up 3 bases and J gave up 4 bases, with 16 bases separating them.

This clonotype showed up many times. The CDR3 loop reads CASSNDPGQGNTEAFF. The CDR3 DNA reads TGCGCCAGCAGTAACGATCCGGGACAGGGGAACACTGAAGCTTTCTTT. The chain couples TRBV5-1 to TRBJ1-1; 9 bases line up with TRBD1. Per the germline V gene, CDR1 is SGHRS and CDR2 is YFSETQ. The junction had 9 bases not matched to a gene; V was cut back by 5 bases and J by 1 base. The CDR3 contains 16 residues.

This clonotype was observed at least ten times. As DNA, the CDR3 is TGTGCCAGCAGCGAAGGGTATTGGGTGAACACTGAAGCTTTCTTT. Its translation is CASSEGYWVNTEAFF. V is TRBV25-1 and J is TRBJ1-1; D unclear. V dropped 6 bases and J dropped 0 bases, with 14 bases sitting between them. Germline values: CDR1 MGHDK, CDR2 SYGVNS. This CDR3 region has 15 residues. The entire variable domain, with the rest obtained from reference TRBV25-1 and TRBJ1-1, is as follows: EADIYQTPRYLVIGTGKKITLECSQTMGHDKMYWYQQDPGMELHLIHYSYGVNSTEKGDLSSESTVSRIRTEHFPLTLESARPSHTSQYLCASSEGYWVNTEAFFGQGTRLTVV.

The chain carries TRBV10-3 and TRBJ1-5; maybe TRBD1 (5 bases). V was pared by 8 bases and J by 5 bases, with 13 bases between. The CDR3 spans 13 residues. Germline V gene data show CDR1 as ENHRY and CDR2 as SYGVKD. The CDR3 region is CAIAVEGYQPQHF. The CDR3 DNA is TGTGCCATCGCCGTGGAGGGGTATCAGCCCCAGCATTTT.

This clonotype was seen ten or more times. J is TRBJ2-1 and V is TRBV6-5; no firm D call. Germline-derived CDR1 and CDR2 are MNHEY and SVGAGI. The V and J ends lost 6 bases and 1 base respectively, with 10 bases between them. This CDR3 region has 14 residues. CDR3 sequence (DNA): TGTGCCAGCAGACCTACACGGTCCTACAATGAGCAGTTCTTC. Translating it yields CASRPTRSYNEQFF.

The chain combines TRBV5-6 with TRBJ1-1; TRBD1 agrees at 12 bases. This CDR3 is 16 amino acids long. After removal of 4 bases from V and 6 bases from J, the junction contained 10 bases not matched to a gene. Germline assignment: CDR1 SGHDT and CDR2 YYEEEE. The CDR3 bases are TGTGCCAGCAGCCCCGGCCCGGGACAGGGGGCTCCTGAAGCTTTCTTT. Protein sequence: CASSPGPGQGAPEAFF.

This clonotype appeared many times. The V call is TRBV5-1, the J call TRBJ2-1, with 9 bases fitting TRBD1. The length of the CDR3 is 16 residues. CDR1 is SGHRS and CDR2 is YFSETQ in the germline V gene. Trimming took 4 bases from V and 0 from J; bases not matched to a gene: 5. The DNA of the CDR3 is TGCGCCAGCAGCCCCCGGACAGGGGTCTCCTACAATGAGCAGTTCTTC. This sequence encodes CASSPRTGVSYNEQFF.

This clonotype was observed at least ten times. The rearrangement links TRBV20-1 to TRBJ2-3; 8 bases fit TRBD2. The V and J ends lost 5 bases and 3 bases, in that order; junction bases with no gene match: 10. Germline V gene lookup returns CDR1 DFQATT and CDR2 SNEGSKA (reference sequence). The CDR3 is made up of 15 amino acids. CDR3 sequence: CSAHSAGGGTDTQYF. CDR3 DNA: TGCAGTGCTCATTCTGCGGGGGGAGGAACAGATACGCAGTATTTT.

This clonotype was observed at least ten times. The chain is built from TRBV5-1 and TRBJ2-3; D perhaps matches TRBD1 (5 bases). The CDR3 consists of 13 residues. Germline V CDR1 and CDR2: SGHRS, YFSETQ. V lost 4 bases to trimming and J lost 4 bases, with 10 bases between them. The CDR3 DNA reads TGCGCCAGCAGCACTCAGGGTCCAGATACGCAGTATTTT. Residues: CASSTQGPDTQYF.